The 5 T cell receptor beta chains reported below all come from one sample, sequenced in a study of blood T cell repertoires in COVID-19. This table comes from immunoSEQ multiplex PCR, and its TCRdb copy is limited to in-frame clones, with some not included. Of about 91,000 clones detected, roughly 88% appear once; the ten largest clones hold roughly 8.1%. Input material: peripheral blood. These receptors were taken from a woman in her 70s with acute or convalescent COVID-19.

The chain joins TRBV6-1 to TRBJ1-1; D remains ambiguous. This CDR3 spans 13 amino acids. Trimming removed 2 bases from V and 3 bases from J, with 7 bases in between. Germline V lookup: CDR1 MNHNS, CDR2 SASEGT. CDR3: CASSEHRDTEAFF. The CDR3 DNA is TGTGCCAGCAGTGAACATCGGGACACTGAAGCTTTCTTT.

DNA of the CDR3: TGTGCCAGCAGACCCGAGCACTCTGGGGCCAACGTCCTGACTTTC. Its protein is CASRPEHSGANVLTF. The chain couples TRBV28 to TRBJ2-6; D not certain. The V and J ends lost 6 bases and 0 bases respectively, with 9 bases between them. The germline V gene encodes CDR1 MDHEN and CDR2 SYDVKM. This CDR3 region has 15 residues.

The chain carries TRBV12-3 or TRBV12-4 and TRBJ2-7; 8 bases map to TRBD1. The CDR3 spans 13 residues. The V and J ends lost 4 bases and 3 bases, in that order; junction bases with no gene match: 2. The DNA for the CDR3 is TGTGCCAGCAGTTCAGGACAGGGCTACGAGCAGTACTTC. This translates into CASSSGQGYEQYF.

The chain combines TRBV5-1 with TRBJ1-4; possible D gene TRBD1, 5 bases. This CDR3 comprises 15 residues. V lost 0 bases, J lost 3 bases, and 9 bases lay in between. The germline gives CDR1 SGHRS, CDR2 YFSETQ. The CDR3 region is CASSLERGANEKLFF. The CDR3 DNA is TGCGCCAGCAGCTTGGAAAGGGGTGCTAATGAAAAACTGTTTTTT.

V gene TRBV20-1 combines with J gene TRBJ1-1; no definite D call. V lost 3 bases and J 5 bases, leaving 7 bases between the germline ends. The CDR3 consists of 11 residues. Germline CDR1 DFQATT, CDR2 SNEGSKA (reference sequence). CDR3 nucleotide sequence: TGCAGTGCTAGCAGGAAGACTGAAGCTTTCTTT. It translates to CSASRKTEAFF.